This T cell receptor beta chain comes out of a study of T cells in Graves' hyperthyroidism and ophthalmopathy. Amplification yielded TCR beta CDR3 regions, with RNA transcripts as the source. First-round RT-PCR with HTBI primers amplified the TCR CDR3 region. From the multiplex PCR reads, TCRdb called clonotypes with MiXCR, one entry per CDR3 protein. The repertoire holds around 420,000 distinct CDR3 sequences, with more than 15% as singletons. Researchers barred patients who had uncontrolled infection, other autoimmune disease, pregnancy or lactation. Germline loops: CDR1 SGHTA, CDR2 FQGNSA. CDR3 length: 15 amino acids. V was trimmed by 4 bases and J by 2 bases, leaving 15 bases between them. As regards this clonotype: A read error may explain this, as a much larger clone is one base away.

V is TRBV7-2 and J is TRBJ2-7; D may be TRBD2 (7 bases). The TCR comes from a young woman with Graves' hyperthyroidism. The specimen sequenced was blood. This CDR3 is CASSSKGGGAYEQYF. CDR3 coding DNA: TGTGCCAGCAGCTCAAAGGGGGGGGGGGCCTACGAGCAGTACTTC.